The sequence of this T cell receptor (beta chain) was determined in a study of cytomegalovirus exposure and HLA in healthy donors. Study conclusions and caveats: Listed as cytomegalovirus-associated were over 150 TCR beta chains. Later analysis placed DRB1 highest and HLA-C lowest in TCR association rates, which differed by HLA locus.

Worth noting for this clone: What it recognizes is unknown.

It was healthy bone marrow donors who served as donors. 60 Vbeta and 13 Jbeta primers were used in PCR. The method was immunoSEQ multiplex PCR; TCRdb's version includes in-frame clones alone and lacks a portion of them. The table records around 140,000 clones, roughly 83% of them present only once. CDR1 SQVTM and CDR2 ANQGSEA come from the germline V gene. CDR3 size: 11 residues. V gave up 8 bases and J gave up 3 bases, with 10 bases separating them. The V call is TRBV29-1, the J call TRBJ2-5, with D hard to call. Sequencing was performed on PBMCs. The TCR was taken from a man aged 40-49 years in good health and CMV-seronegative. The CDR3 DNA reads as TGCAGCCGCCACGACAAAGAGACCCAGTACTTC. The encoded protein is CSRHDKETQYF.